The entry below describes one T cell receptor (beta chain). The data were obtained in a study of cytomegalovirus exposure and HLA in healthy donors. This CDR3 comprises 14 residues. V was clipped by 5 bases and J by 3 bases, with 13 bases between them. Per germline, CDR1 MDHEN and CDR2 SYDVKM. In the PCR, 60 Vbeta and 13 Jbeta primers were used. TCRdb's table, derived via immunoSEQ multiplex PCR, lists solely in-frame clones and lacks some. The sample holds roughly 100,000 clones, roughly 80% seen once. This clonotype was obtained from a woman aged 40 to 50 in good health and CMV-seropositive. This chain uses TRBV28 with TRBJ2-5; D perhaps matches TRBD2 (5 bases). Sample: PBMCs. CDR3 in DNA: TGTGCCAGCAGTGCACGGATCGGGGAAGAGACCCAGTACTTC. Translation gives CASSARIGEETQYF.